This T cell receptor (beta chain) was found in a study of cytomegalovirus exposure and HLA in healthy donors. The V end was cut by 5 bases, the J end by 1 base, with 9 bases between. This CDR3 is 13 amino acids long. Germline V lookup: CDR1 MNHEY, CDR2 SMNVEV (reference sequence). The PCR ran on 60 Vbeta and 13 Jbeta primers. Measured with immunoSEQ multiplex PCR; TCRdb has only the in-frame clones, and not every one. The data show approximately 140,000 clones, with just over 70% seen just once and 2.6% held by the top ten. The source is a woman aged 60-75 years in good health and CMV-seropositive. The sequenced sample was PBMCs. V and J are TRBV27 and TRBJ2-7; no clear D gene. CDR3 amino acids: CASSPPFSYEQYF. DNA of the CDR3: TGTGCCAGCAGTCCCCCGTTTTCCTACGAGCAGTACTTC.